The T cell receptor (beta chain) described here comes from a study of shared clonotypes between healthy human individuals. General observations from the study: Clonotype sharing among donors was expected to depend on sequencing depth.

With regard to this clone: Its specificity is not known.

As processed by the authors: Without quality scores, immunoSEQ junctional reads could not be filtered like full-length reads. TCRdb's copy holds only in-frame clones and misses some; the assay was immunoSEQ multiplex PCR. V and J calls and clone size are those listed in that table; D and trimming were worked out from the DNA. Of approximately 2,000,000 clones in the sample, 93% were seen once. Positive CCR7 selection of CD45RO-negative cells yielded the naive CD8 cells, and terminally differentiated effector memory CD45RA+ cells were excluded. Trimming pared 3 bases from V and 4 bases from J, leaving 12 bases between. Per germline, CDR1 SEHNR and CDR2 FQNEAQ (reference sequence). This CDR3 spans 14 amino acids.

The clonotype comes from a man in his late teens or twenties in good health. Some clones in this sample may be carry-over from other donors' samples. V is TRBV7-9 and J is TRBJ2-5, with D possibly TRBD1 on 5 matching bases. The sample taken for sequencing was naive CD8+ T cells from PBMCs. This CDR3 is CASSFTGPRETQYF. The DNA of the CDR3 is TGTGCCAGCAGCTTTACAGGACCTAGAGAGACCCAGTACTTC.